These 25 T cell receptor beta chains were all obtained from the same sample, sequenced in a study of blood T cell repertoires in COVID-19 (dated by TCRdb to the early 2020s). Library method: the immunoSEQ multiplex PCR assay. Drawn from immuneACCESS, this table holds only the in-frame rearrangements with V and J called that TCRdb kept. Clones are partly lost; checked studies trace under half to an unresolved V gene and leave the rest unexplained. Across this sample there are 250,000 to 300,000 clones, with around 83% seen only once. Jointly, the top ten make up over 4% of the sample. The material sequenced was PBMCs or T cells enriched from blood (not recorded which). These receptors all stem from a man aged 35 to 55 who had been exposed to COVID-19.

The chain links TRBV10-2 to TRBJ2-1; 16 bases match TRBD2. The germline gives CDR1 WSHSY, CDR2 SAAADI. There are 21 residues in the CDR3. Unmatched junction bases numbered 13, after V lost 5 bases and J lost 0 bases. CDR3 amino acids: CASSPGLAGGPSKSSYNEQFF. The CDR3 coding sequence is TGCGCCAGCAGTCCGGGACTAGCGGGAGGGCCTTCTAAAAGCTCCTACAATGAGCAGTTCTTC.

This rearrangement joins TRBV15 to TRBJ1-6; 9 bases line up with TRBD1. This CDR3 contains 15 residues. Per germline, CDR1 LNHNV and CDR2 YYDKDF (reference sequence). V was pared by 6 bases and J by 9 bases, with 9 bases of the junction left unmatched. The CDR3 nucleotides are TGTGCCACCAGTAAATCCGGGACAGGGATTTCACCCCTCCACTTT. Residues: CATSKSGTGISPLHF.

This clone was seen a few times. The V gene is TRBV3-1 (or the pseudogene TRBV3-2), the J gene TRBJ2-5; D may be TRBD1 (6 bases). CDR3 length equals 14 residues. CDR1 is LGHDT and CDR2 is YNNKEL in the germline V gene (reference sequence). V was shortened by 3 bases and J by 2 bases, with 10 bases between the two germline ends. The CDR3, as DNA: TGTGCCAGCAGCCATCTCGGACAGCAAGAGACCCAGTACTTC. This gives the protein CASSHLGQQETQYF.

This chain connects TRBV5-6 to TRBJ1-2; no clear D. V was pared by 3 bases and J by 4 bases, with 16 bases between. The CDR3 sequence is 15 residues long. The germline V gene has CDR1 SGHDT and CDR2 YYEEEE. The CDR3 nucleotides are TGTGCCAGCAGCTCCTTGGACGGAGGCCCCTATGGCTACACCTTC. Protein sequence: CASSSLDGGPYGYTF.

Concerning this clone itself: Other DNA variants within this sample encode the same CDR3. The chain combines TRBV6-5 with TRBJ2-2, with TRBD1 identical over 8 bases. Germline lookup yields CDR1 MNHEY and CDR2 SVGAGI. J was trimmed by 5 bases and V by 6 bases; bases with no gene match: 8. The CDR3 extends over 15 amino acids. CDR3 coding DNA: TGTGCCAGCAGCTCAGGACAGGGATATACCGGGGAGCTGTTTTTT. This translates into CASSSGQGYTGELFF.

This clone turned up a few times. The V call is TRBV7-8, the J call TRBJ1-1; no reliable D call. This CDR3 has 13 residues. Germline CDR1 SGHVS, CDR2 FQNEAQ. The V end was cut by 3 bases, the J end by 4 bases, with 9 bases between. CDR3 DNA sequence: TGTGCCAGCAGCTTGGGAGAGGGCACTGAAGCTTTCTTT. It specifies CASSLGEGTEAFF.

The V gene is TRBV7-9, the J gene TRBJ1-1; D perhaps matches TRBD1 (5 bases). Germline CDR1 reads SEHNR; CDR2 reads FQNEAQ (reference sequence). V was shortened by 2 bases and J by 10 bases, with 20 bases between the two germline ends. CDR3 length equals 15 residues. CDR3 residues: CASSLSDNQRGAAFF. Here the CDR3 DNA reads TGTGCCAGCAGCTTATCGGACAACCAGCGCGGGGCAGCTTTCTTT.

The chain combines TRBV6-5 with TRBJ2-1; TRBD2 aligns across 8 bases. The CDR3 extends over 13 amino acids. The trim removed 8 bases at V and 2 bases at J, leaving 2 bases unmatched. Germline CDR1 and CDR2: MNHEY and SVGAGI. CDR3 in DNA: TGTGCCAGCGTAGCGGGGCCCTACAATGAGCAGTTCTTC. Protein sequence: CASVAGPYNEQFF.

The chain carries TRBV27 and TRBJ2-7; 9 nucleotides match TRBD2. J was trimmed by 0 bases and V by 3 bases; bases with no gene match: 9. CDR1 and CDR2 from the germline V gene are MNHEY and SMNVEV (reference sequence). CDR3 size: 17 residues. CDR3 sequence: CASSFAGTSRYSYEQYF. In nucleotides, the CDR3 is TGTGCCAGCAGTTTCGCCGGGACTAGCCGATACTCCTACGAGCAGTACTTC.

The chain carries TRBV27 and TRBJ2-4; no clear D. Per germline, CDR1 MNHEY and CDR2 SMNVEV (reference sequence). The V end was cut by 6 bases, the J end by 2 bases, with 8 bases between. The CDR3 has 13 residues. The CDR3 here is CASRRGPKNIQYF. CDR3 nucleotide sequence: TGTGCCAGCAGGAGAGGTCCCAAAAACATTCAGTACTTC.

This rearrangement joins TRBV7-6 to TRBJ2-7, with 9 bases identical to TRBD1. The junction had 10 bases not matched to a gene; V was cut back by 4 bases and J by 6 bases. This CDR3 is built from 15 residues. Germline loops: CDR1 SGHVS, CDR2 FNYEAQ. The CDR3 DNA follows: TGTGCCAGCAGCTCCTCACGGGACAGGGTTCCCGAGCAGTACTTC. It codes for CASSSSRDRVPEQYF.

This clone was counted a few times. The V gene is TRBV2, the J gene TRBJ1-6; 8 bases agree with TRBD1. The germline V gene encodes CDR1 SNHLY and CDR2 FYNNEI. The CDR3 runs to 16 residues. V lost 5 bases and J lost 4; bases outside the gene matches: 7. CDR3 loop: CASSYRTGRYNSPLHF. CDR3 DNA: TGTGCCAGCAGTTACCGGACAGGGCGTTATAATTCACCCCTCCACTTT.

The chain links TRBV5-4 to TRBJ2-3; 10 nucleotides agree with TRBD2. Germline values: CDR1 SGHNT, CDR2 YYREEE (reference sequence). The CDR3 is made up of 15 amino acids. With V trimmed by 4 bases and J by 5 bases, 7 bases remained unmatched. The CDR3 bases are TGTGCCAGCAGCCCTAGCGGGAGTTCGATAGATACGCAGTATTTT. This translates into CASSPSGSSIDTQYF.

The chain links TRBV6-5 to TRBJ2-5; 10 nucleotides match TRBD2. V lost 5 bases and J lost 7; bases outside the gene matches: 10. CDR1 and CDR2 (germline): MNHEY, SVGAGI. This CDR3 has 15 residues. CDR3 coding DNA: TGTGCCAGCAGTCCCCGCCTAGCGGGAGTTGGGACCCAGTACTTC. This translates into CASSPRLAGVGTQYF.

This clone was picked up a small number of times. The chain couples TRBV28 to TRBJ1-4; 9 bases map to TRBD1. V was clipped by 3 bases and J by 2 bases; unmatched bases: 13. This CDR3 is 19 amino acids long. Germline loops: CDR1 MDHEN, CDR2 SYDVKM. CDR3 region: CASSFSNRGLQETNEKLFF. The CDR3 DNA is TGTGCCAGCAGTTTCTCGAACAGGGGGCTTCAGGAGACTAATGAAAAACTGTTTTTT. The complete variable domain, with remaining parts taken from reference TRBV28 and TRBJ1-4, reads DVKVTQSSRYLVKRTGEKVFLECVQDMDHENMFWYRQDPGLGLRLIYFSYDVKMKEKGDIPEGYSVSREKKERFSLILESASTNQTSMYLCASSFSNRGLQETNEKLFFGSGTQLSVL.

The rearrangement uses TRBV6-5 and TRBJ2-7, with 8 bases matching TRBD2. From germline, CDR1 is MNHEY and CDR2 SVGAGI. Losses at the gene ends were 8 bases for V and 2 bases for J; bases not matched to a gene: 8. This CDR3 is 14 amino acids long. CDR3 sequence reads: CASSWAGGTYEQYF. The CDR3 region has the DNA TGTGCCAGCTCTTGGGCGGGAGGAACCTACGAGCAGTACTTC.

This chain joins TRBV30 and TRBJ1-6, with D perhaps TRBD1 (6 bases). Germline values: CDR1 GTSNPN, CDR2 SVGIG (reference sequence). V lost 4 bases and J 10 bases, leaving 17 bases between the germline ends. The CDR3 contains 14 residues. CDR3 nucleotides: TGTGCCTGGACACTGGGACAATTGGGATCACCCCTCCACTTT. It yields the protein CAWTLGQLGSPLHF.

V gene TRBV4-1 combines with J gene TRBJ2-7; 10 bases fit TRBD2. V lost 4 bases to trimming and J lost 3 bases; unmatched junction nucleotides: 9. From germline, CDR1 is MGHRA and CDR2 YSYEKL. The CDR3 sequence is 16 residues long. Here the CDR3 DNA reads TGCGCCAGCAGCCTTGGGCTAGCGGGAGACCTCTACGAGCAGTACTTC. Amino acids: CASSLGLAGDLYEQYF.

This clone was detected many times. The chain links TRBV29-1 to TRBJ1-2; 10 nucleotides align to TRBD1. CDR1 and CDR2 (germline): SQVTM, ANQGSEA. This CDR3 region has 12 residues. The V gene end was trimmed by 7 bases and the J gene end by 7 bases; junction bases not matched to a gene: 6. For the CDR3, the DNA is TGCAGCGCCCGACAGGGGGCTGTTGGCTACACCTTC. It translates to CSARQGAVGYTF.

The chain carries TRBV14 and TRBJ2-7; 7 bases line up with TRBD1. The CDR3 has 15 residues. V was clipped by 4 bases and J by 2 bases; unmatched bases: 8. Germline CDR1 is SGHDN and CDR2 is FVKESK. CDR3 sequence: CASSRRQGNTYEQYF. The CDR3 DNA follows: TGTGCCAGCAGCCGGAGACAGGGAAATACCTACGAGCAGTACTTC.

This chain connects TRBV10-3 to TRBJ2-7; 11 bases align to TRBD2. Germline V gene lookup returns CDR1 ENHRY and CDR2 SYGVKD. The CDR3 runs to 16 residues. Trimming removed 6 bases from V and 6 bases from J; junction bases left unmatched: 13. The CDR3 is CAISRALLAGVGEQYF. The CDR3 region has the DNA TGTGCCATCAGCCGGGCCTTACTAGCGGGAGTCGGCGAGCAGTACTTC.

The chain combines TRBV7-8 with TRBJ1-2, with a tentative D call TRBD1 (6 bases). CDR1 is SGHVS and CDR2 is FQNEAQ in the germline V gene. The CDR3 covers 12 residues. V lost 2 bases to trimming and J lost 8 bases, with 9 bases between them. CDR3 loop: CASSLTQGGYTF. CDR3 coding DNA: TGTGCCAGCAGCTTAACGCAGGGGGGCTACACCTTC. Full variable domain (missing parts from reference TRBV7-8 and TRBJ1-2): GAGVSQSPRYKVAKRGQDVALRCDPISGHVSLFWYQQALGQGPEFLTYFQNEAQLDKSGLPSDRFFAERPEGSVSTLKIQRTQQEDSAVYLCASSLTQGGYTFGSGTRLTVV.

The J gene is TRBJ2-7, the V gene TRBV10-3; D not certain. Germline CDR1 reads ENHRY; CDR2 reads SYGVKD. CDR3 length: 14 amino acids. V gave up 0 bases and J gave up 10 bases, with 16 bases separating them. CDR3 protein: CAISESRQTLRQYF. The CDR3 region has the DNA TGTGCCATCAGTGAGTCGAGGCAGACCCTAAGACAGTACTTC.

This clone came up once. The chain joins TRBV23-1 to TRBJ1-2, with D tentatively TRBD1 (5 bases). TRBV23-1 is labeled an ORF, and its function is uncertain. Trimming removed 6 bases at V and 6 bases at J, with 17 bases between. The CDR3 has 14 amino acids. CDR3 in DNA: TGCGCCAGCAGCCCCAGGGACTTAGTAAATGGCTACACCTTC. This codes for CASSPRDLVNGYTF.

The genes are TRBV12-3 or TRBV12-4 and TRBJ2-7; no clear D. The CDR3 length is 13 residues. The V end was cut by 7 bases, the J end by 6 bases, with 16 bases between. The CDR3 is CASTQFVSSEQYF. The CDR3 coding sequence is TGTGCCAGCACCCAATTCGTTAGTTCCGAGCAGTACTTC.